This T cell receptor beta chain was observed in a study of blood T cells in healthy people across ages. The germline V gene encodes CDR1 MDHEN and CDR2 SYDVKM. Trimming removed 5 bases from V and 5 bases from J, with 21 bases in between. The CDR3 is 16 amino acids. This clonotype was counted only a few times. It is likely a read error, because the conserved phenylalanine at the end of the CDR3 is missing. PCR was performed a second time for about 7 to 12 cycles using a sample-barcoded 5' primer and a J-beta primer mix. A tag from a template-switch adaptor with 12 random nucleotides marked each cDNA molecule. All samples gave at least 2.5 million CDR3-containing paired-end reads. TCRdb reprocessed the 5' RACE reads with MiXCR, giving one entry per CDR3 protein. The data show roughly 650,000 distinct CDR3 sequences, with about 34% seen just once and about 16% held by the top ten. Isolation recovered at least 7 million PBMCs from every sample.

Sequencing was performed on blood. The receptor's source is an elderly woman in good health. The chain joins TRBV28 to TRBJ1-2; a weak D match, TRBD1 (5 bases). The CDR3 DNA is TGTGCCAGCAGTACCCATCAAATATGGGGGAATTATGGCTACACCGTC. Its translation: CASSTHQIWGNYGYTV.